This TCR beta chain was sequenced for a study of blood T cell repertoires in COVID-19. Background on the study: From the United States, Italy and Spain came samples of acute and convalescent COVID-19.

V dropped 5 bases and J dropped 3 bases, with 10 bases sitting between them. This CDR3 region has 14 residues. The germline gives CDR1 SEHNR, CDR2 FQNEAQ (reference sequence). Original processing methods: It was from reference gene primer amplification that nucleated cell counts were estimated. Data came from immunoSEQ multiplex PCR; TCRdb stores just in-frame clones and leaves some out. Clone size and the V and J calls come from that table; the DNA yielded D and trimming. The sample includes around 200,000 clones, about 80% of them seen just once. The sequence came from a man between 45 and 60 years old with active or convalescent COVID-19. The specimen was peripheral blood. This rearrangement joins TRBV7-9 to TRBJ2-2; a possible D gene is TRBD1 (6 bases). CDR3 sequence reads: CASSLRQDTGELFF. CDR3 coding DNA: TGTGCCAGCAGCCTCCGACAGGACACCGGGGAGCTGTTTTTT.